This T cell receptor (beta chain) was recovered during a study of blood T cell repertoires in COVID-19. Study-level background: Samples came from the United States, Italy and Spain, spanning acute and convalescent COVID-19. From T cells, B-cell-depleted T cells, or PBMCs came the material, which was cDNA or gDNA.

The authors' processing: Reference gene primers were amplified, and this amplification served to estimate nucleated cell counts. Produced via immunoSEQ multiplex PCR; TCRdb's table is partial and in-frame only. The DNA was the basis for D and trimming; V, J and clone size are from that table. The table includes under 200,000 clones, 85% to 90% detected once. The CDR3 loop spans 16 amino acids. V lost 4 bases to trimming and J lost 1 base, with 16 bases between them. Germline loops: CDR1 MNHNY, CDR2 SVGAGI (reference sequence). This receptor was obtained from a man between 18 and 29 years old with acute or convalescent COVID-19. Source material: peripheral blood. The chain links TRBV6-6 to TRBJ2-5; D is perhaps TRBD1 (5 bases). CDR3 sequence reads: CASSSPQTGGQETQYF. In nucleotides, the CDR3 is TGTGCCAGCAGTTCGCCGCAAACAGGCGGCCAAGAGACCCAGTACTTC.